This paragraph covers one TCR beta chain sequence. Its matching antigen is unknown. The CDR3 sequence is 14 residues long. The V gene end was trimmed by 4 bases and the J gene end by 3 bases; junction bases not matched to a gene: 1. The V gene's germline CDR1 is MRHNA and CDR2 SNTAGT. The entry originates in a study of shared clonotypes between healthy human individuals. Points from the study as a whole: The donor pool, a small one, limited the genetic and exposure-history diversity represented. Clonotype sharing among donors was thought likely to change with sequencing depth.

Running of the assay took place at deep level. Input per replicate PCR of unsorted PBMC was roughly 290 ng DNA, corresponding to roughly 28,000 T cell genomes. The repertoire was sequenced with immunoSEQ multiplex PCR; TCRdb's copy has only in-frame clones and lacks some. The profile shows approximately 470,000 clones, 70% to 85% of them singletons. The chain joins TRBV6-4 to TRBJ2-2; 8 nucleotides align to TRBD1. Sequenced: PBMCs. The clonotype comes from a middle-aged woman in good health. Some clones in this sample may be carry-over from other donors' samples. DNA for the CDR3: TGTGCCAGCAGTGCGACAGGGGACACCGGGGAGCTGTTTTTT. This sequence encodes CASSATGDTGELFF.